This T cell receptor beta chain comes out of a study of metastatic and nonmetastatic thyroid tumors. Among the patients, none had received any treatment before thyroid surgery. V lost 5 bases and J lost 5, with 39 bases in between. The CDR3 runs to 22 residues. The germline gives CDR1 MGHDK, CDR2 SYGVNS. TCRdb re-called clones via MiXCR from the PCR reads. The table has over 30,000 clones, about a fifth seen once. The V call is TRBV25-1, the J call TRBJ1-2; D perhaps matches TRBD1 (5 bases). This clonotype was obtained from a male donor with papillary thyroid cancer or a benign thyroid nodule (not recorded which). Some clones in this sample may be carry-over from other donors' samples. The sequenced material came from tumor tissue. CDR3 protein: CASSLLGYTPRSRDPTGYGYTF. The CDR3 bases are TGTGCCAGCAGTCTTTTGGGTTATACACCCCGGAGCCGGGACCCCACGGGGTATGGCTACACCTTC.